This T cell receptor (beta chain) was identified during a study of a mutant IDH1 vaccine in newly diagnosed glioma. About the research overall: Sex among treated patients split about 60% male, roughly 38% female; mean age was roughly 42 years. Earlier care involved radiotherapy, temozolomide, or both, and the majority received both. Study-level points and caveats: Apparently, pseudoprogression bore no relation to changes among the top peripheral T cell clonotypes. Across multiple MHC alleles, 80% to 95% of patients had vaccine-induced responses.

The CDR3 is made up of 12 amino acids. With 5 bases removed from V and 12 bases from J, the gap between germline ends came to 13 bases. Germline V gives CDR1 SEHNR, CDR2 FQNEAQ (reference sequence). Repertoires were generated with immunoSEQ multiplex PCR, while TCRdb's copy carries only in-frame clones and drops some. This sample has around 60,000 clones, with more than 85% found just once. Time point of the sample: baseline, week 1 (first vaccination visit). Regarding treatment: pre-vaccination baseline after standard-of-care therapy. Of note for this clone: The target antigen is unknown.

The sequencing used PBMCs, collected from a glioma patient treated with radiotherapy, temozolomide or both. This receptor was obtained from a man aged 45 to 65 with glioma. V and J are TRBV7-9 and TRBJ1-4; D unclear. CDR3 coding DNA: TGTGCCAGCAGCCCAATCCTCGTGGAACTGTTTTTT. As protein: CASSPILVELFF.